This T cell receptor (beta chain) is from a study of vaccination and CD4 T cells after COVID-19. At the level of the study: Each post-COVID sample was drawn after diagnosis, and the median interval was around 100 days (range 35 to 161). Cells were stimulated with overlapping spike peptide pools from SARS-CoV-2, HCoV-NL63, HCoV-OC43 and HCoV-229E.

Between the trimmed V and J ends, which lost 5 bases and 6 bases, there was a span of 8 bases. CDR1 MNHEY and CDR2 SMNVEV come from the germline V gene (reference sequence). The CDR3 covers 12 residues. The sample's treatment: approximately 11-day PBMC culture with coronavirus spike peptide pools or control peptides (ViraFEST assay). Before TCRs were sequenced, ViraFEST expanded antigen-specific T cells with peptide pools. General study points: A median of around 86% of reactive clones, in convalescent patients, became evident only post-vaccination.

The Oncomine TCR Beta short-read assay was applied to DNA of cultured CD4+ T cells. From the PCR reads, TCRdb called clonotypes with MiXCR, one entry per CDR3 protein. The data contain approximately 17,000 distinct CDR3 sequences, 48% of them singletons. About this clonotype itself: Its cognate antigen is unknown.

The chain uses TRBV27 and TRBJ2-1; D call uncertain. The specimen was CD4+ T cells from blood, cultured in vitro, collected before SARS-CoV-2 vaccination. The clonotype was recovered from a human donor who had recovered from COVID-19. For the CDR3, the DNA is TGTGCCAGCAGTCCGGGCCTCAATGAGCAGTTCTTC. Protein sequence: CASSPGLNEQFF.